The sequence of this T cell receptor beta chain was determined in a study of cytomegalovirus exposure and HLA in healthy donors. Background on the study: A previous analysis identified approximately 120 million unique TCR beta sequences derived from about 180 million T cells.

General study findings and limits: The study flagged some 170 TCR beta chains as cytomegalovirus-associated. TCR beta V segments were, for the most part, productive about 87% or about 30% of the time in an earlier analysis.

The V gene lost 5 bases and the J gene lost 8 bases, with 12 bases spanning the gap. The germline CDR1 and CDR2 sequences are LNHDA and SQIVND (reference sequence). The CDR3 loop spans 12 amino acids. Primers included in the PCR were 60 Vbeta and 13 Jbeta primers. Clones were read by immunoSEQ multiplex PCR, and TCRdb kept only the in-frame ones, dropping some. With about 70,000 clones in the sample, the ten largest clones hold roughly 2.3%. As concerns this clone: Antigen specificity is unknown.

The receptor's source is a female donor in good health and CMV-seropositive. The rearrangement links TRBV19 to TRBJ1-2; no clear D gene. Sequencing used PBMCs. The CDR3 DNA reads TGTGCCAGTAGTGCGGAGTTCGGCGGCTACACCTTC. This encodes CASSAEFGGYTF.